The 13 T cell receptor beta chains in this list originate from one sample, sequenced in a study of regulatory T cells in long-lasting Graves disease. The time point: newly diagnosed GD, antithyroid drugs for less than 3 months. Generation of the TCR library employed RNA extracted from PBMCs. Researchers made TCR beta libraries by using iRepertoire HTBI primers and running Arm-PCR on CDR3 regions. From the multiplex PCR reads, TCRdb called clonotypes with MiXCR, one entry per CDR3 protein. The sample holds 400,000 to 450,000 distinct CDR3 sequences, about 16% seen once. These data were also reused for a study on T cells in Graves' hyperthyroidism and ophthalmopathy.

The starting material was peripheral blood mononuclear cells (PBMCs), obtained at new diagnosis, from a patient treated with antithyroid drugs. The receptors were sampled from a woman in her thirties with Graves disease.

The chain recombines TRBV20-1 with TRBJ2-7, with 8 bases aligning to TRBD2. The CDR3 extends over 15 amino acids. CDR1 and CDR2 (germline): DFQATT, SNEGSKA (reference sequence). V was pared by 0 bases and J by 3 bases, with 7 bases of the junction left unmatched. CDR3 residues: CSARDTVSGSYEQYF. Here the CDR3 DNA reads TGCAGTGCTAGAGATACGGTCAGCGGGAGCTACGAGCAGTACTTC.

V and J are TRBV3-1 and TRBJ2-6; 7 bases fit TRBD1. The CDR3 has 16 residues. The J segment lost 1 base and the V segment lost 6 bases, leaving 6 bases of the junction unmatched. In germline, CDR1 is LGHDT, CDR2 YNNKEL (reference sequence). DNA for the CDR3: TGTGCCAGCAGAGACAGGGAAGCGTCTGGGGCCAACGTCCTGACTTTC. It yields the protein CASRDREASGANVLTF.

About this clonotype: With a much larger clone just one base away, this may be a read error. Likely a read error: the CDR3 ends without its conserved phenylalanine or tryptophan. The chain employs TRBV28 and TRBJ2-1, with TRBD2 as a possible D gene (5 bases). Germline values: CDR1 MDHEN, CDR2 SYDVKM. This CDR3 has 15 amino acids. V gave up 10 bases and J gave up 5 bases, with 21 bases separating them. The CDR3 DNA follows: TGTGCCATCCTCAGTGGTCTAGCCACTGACAATGAGCAGTTCCTC. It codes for CAILSGLATDNEQFL.

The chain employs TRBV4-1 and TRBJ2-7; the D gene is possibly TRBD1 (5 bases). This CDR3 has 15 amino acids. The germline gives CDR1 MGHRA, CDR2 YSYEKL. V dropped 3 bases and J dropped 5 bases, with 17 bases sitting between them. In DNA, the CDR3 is TGCGCCAGCAGCCAGAGTCTTCCAGCAGGGCACGAGCAGTACTTC. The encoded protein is CASSQSLPAGHEQYF.

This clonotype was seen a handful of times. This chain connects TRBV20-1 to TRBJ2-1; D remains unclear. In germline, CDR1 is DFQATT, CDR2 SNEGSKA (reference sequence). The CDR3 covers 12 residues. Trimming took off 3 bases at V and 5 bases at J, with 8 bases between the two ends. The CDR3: CSASPVHNEQFF. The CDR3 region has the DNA TGCAGTGCTAGTCCTGTCCACAATGAGCAGTTCTTC.

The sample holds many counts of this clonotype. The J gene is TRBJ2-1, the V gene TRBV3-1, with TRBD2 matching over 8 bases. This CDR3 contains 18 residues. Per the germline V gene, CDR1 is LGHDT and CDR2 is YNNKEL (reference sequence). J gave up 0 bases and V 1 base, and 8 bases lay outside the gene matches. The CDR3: CASSQGRSGEPSYNEQFF. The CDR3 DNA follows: TGTGCCAGCAGCCAAGGCCGTAGCGGGGAGCCCTCCTACAATGAGCAGTTCTTC.

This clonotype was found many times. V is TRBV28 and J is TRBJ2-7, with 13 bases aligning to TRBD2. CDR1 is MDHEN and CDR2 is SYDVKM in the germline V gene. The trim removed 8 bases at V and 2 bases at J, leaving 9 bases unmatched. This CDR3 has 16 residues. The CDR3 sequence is CASHSGGLAGAYEQYF. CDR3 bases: TGTGCCAGCCATTCCGGTGGACTAGCGGGAGCCTACGAGCAGTACTTC.

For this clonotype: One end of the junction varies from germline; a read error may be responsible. The CDR3 DNA reads TGTGCCAGCAGTTTAACAAGCTCCTACAATGAGCAGCTCTTC. As protein: CASSLTSSYNEQLF. The chain is built from TRBV27 and TRBJ2-1, with no clear D. The CDR3 consists of 14 residues. Germline V gene lookup returns CDR1 MNHEY and CDR2 SMNVEV (reference sequence).

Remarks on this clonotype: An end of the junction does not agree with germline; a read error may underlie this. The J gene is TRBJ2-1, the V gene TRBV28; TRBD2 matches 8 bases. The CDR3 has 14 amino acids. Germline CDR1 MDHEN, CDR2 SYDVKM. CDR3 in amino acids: CASNLSGSYNEQFF. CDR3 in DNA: TGTGCCAGCAATTTAAGCGGGAGTTACAATGAGCAGTTCTTC.

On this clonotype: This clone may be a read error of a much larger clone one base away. The CDR3 DNA is TGTGCCAGCAGTTATTTCGACAGCTACGAGCAGTTCTTC. It is translated as CASSYFDSYEQFF. The genes are TRBV6-2 or TRBV6-3 and TRBJ2-1; the D gene is possibly TRBD1 (5 bases). V was pared by 3 bases and J by 10 bases, with 13 bases between. Germline V gene data show CDR1 as MNHEY and CDR2 as SVGEGT. The CDR3 extends over 13 amino acids.

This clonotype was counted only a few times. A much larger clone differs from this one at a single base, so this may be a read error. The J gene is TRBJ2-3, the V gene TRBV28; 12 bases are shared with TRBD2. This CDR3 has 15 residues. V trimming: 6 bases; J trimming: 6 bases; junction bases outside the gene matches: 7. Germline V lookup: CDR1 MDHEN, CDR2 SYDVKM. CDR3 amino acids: CASRRTSGKMDTQYF. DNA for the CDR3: TGTGCCAGCAGGCGGACTAGCGGGAAGATGGATACGCAGTATTTT. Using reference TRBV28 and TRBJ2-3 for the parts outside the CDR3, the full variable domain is DVKVTQSSRYLVKRTGEKVFLECVQDMDHENMFWYRQDPGLGLRLIYFSYDVKMKEKGDIPEGYSVSREKKERFSLILESASTNQTSMYLCASRRTSGKMDTQYFGPGTRLTVL.

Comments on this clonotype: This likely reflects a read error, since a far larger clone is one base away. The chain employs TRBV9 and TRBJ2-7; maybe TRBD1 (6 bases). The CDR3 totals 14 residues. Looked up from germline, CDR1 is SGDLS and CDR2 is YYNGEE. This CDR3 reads CASSEATGSCEQYF. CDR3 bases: TGTGCCAGCAGTGAAGCGACAGGCTCCTGCGAGCAGTACTTC.

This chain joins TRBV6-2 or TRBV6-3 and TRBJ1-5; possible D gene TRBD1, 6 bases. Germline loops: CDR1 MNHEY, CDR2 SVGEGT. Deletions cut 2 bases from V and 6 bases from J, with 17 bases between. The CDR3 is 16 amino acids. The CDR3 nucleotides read TGTGCCAGCAGTTACCCAACAGGGAATTCTCCTCAGCCCCAGCATTTT. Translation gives CASSYPTGNSPQPQHF.